This record concerns one T cell receptor beta chain sequence. Its antigen is currently not known. Base-call qualities are not available, and no considerably larger clone is one nucleotide away. Looking up the germline V gene yields CDR1 MGHDK and CDR2 SYGVNS. The CDR3, cysteine through phenylalanine, is 16 amino acids long. CDR3 DNA only is kept here, 48 bases in frame from base 1. Germline trimming: 4 bases from V, 5 bases from J; junction bases outside gene matches: 7. These data are taken from a study of blood T cell repertoires in COVID-19 (TCRdb year 2020). Study-wide context: The collaborator samples originated in the United States, Italy and Spain and spanned the acute and convalescent phases of COVID-19. The material from the prospective study consisted of cDNA or gDNA derived from T cells, B-cell-depleted T cells, or PBMCs. Where available, HLA class I and class II types were taken from metadata supplied by the sample provider and were not determined by assay-based typing. Nearly every sample came with metadata listing a de-identified subject ID, COVID-19 status, age in years and sex. The dataset comprised deeply sampled blood TCRbeta repertoires from subjects exposed to, actively infected with, or recovered from COVID-19. The repertoires were made available in a free public database intended to serve as a resource for research on the immune response to SARS-CoV-2. Samples were obtained from the ongoing ImmuneRACE study (first 160 participants) and from 1,254 subjects provided by 6 global collaborators.

TCRbeta CDR3 regions were amplified from genomic DNA by means of the immunoSEQ Assay, a bias-controlled multiplex PCR. The source study handled its data this way. The number of nucleated cells in each sample was estimated from the amplification of reference gene primers within the assay. To quantify the absolute abundance of each unique TCRbeta CDR3 rearrangement, sequence reads were collapsed and filtered. For each sample, productive Simpson clonality was calculated by taking the square root of Simpson's diversity index across productive rearrangements. The source is immuneACCESS, and TCRdb retained only in-frame sequences with V and J called. Part of the clones is not carried over; for the studies checked, unresolved V genes explain less than half of this, and the remainder is unexplained. Clone size and V and J calls were adopted from that table, with D and trimming inferred from the DNA. Counted in this sample were 200,000 to 300,000 clones; more than 80% of them appeared once. 3.7% of the sample belongs to the ten largest clones.

The collaborating institutions used their own protocols to collect whole blood in K2EDTA tubes. For TCRbeta analysis, collaborator samples were shipped as frozen whole blood, as isolated PBMCs, or as DNA extracted from either sample type. Overall study results and their limits: How much clinical and demographic metadata was included differed by source and by participant, and the metadata was provided uncurated.

The material sequenced was peripheral blood. This sequence uses TRBV25-1 and TRBJ2-2; TRBD1 agrees with 10 junctional bases. The TCR sequence derives from a woman aged 40 to 55 with acute or convalescent COVID-19. CDR3 protein: CASSAPGQGGTGELFF. The nucleotide sequence reads TGTGCCAGCAGTGCCCCCGGACAGGGGGGTACCGGGGAGCTGTTTTTT.